The clone carrying this T cell receptor beta chain was observed a single time. The sample comes from a study of cytomegalovirus exposure and HLA in healthy donors. PCR used 60 Vbeta primers and 13 Jbeta primers. Repertoires were generated with immunoSEQ multiplex PCR, while TCRdb's copy carries only in-frame clones and drops some. The sample contains 200,000 or so clones, over 75% of which appear only once. CDR3 length: 11 amino acids. Germline loops: CDR1 SEHNR, CDR2 FQNEAQ (reference sequence). The V gene lost 10 bases and the J gene lost 10 bases, with 15 bases spanning the gap. The sequenced sample was PBMCs. The rearrangement links TRBV7-9 to TRBJ2-3; perhaps TRBD2 as D (6 bases). The receptor's source is a man aged 45-65 years in good health and CMV-seronegative. CDR3 residues: CATTDYQAQYF. The CDR3 bases are TGTGCCACCACGGACTACCAGGCGCAGTATTTT.